This T cell receptor beta chain was captured by sequencing in a study of T cells in Graves' hyperthyroidism and ophthalmopathy. General observations from the study: It was a median approximately six months before onset that the model predicted ophthalmopathy.

As regards this clonotype: The antigen is unknown.

This CDR3 is built from 16 residues. CDR1 is DFQATT, CDR2 SNEGSKA, per germline (reference sequence). V dropped 3 bases and J dropped 0 bases, with 16 bases sitting between them. Amplification targeted TCR beta CDR3 regions from RNA transcripts. Using the HTBI primer set, a first-round RT-PCR was run on the TCR CDR3. In TCRdb, the multiplex PCR reads were re-called with MiXCR into one record per CDR3 protein. The sample yields 500,000 to 750,000 distinct CDR3 sequences, more than 45% seen once. The receptor's source is a woman aged 18-29 years with Graves' hyperthyroidism. Sequenced input: peripheral blood or thyroid tissue (not recorded which). The genes are TRBV20-1 and TRBJ2-3; the D gene is possibly TRBD2 (6 bases). DNA for the CDR3: TGCAGTGCTAGTGGGGGGACGGCGGGCAGCACAGATACGCAGTATTTT. As protein: CSASGGTAGSTDTQYF.